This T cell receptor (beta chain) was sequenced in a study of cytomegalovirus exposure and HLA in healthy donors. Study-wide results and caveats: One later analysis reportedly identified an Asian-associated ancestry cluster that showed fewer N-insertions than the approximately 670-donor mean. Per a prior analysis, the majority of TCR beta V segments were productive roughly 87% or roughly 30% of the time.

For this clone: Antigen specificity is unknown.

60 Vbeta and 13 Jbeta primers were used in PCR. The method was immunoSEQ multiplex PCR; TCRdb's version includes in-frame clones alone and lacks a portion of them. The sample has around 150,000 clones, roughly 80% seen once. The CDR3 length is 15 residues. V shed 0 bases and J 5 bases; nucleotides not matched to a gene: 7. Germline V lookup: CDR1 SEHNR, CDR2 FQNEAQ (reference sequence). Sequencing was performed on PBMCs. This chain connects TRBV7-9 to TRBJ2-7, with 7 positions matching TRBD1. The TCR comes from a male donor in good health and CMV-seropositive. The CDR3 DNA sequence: TGTGCCAGCAGCTTAGCCTTGACAGGGCCCCACGAGCAGTACTTC. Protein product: CASSLALTGPHEQYF.